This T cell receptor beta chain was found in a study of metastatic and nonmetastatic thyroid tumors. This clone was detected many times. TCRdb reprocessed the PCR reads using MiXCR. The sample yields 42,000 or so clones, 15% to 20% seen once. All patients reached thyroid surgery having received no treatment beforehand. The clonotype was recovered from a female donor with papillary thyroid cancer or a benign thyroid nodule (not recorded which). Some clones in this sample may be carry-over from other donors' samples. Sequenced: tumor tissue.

The CDR3 nucleotides read TGTGCCAGCAGCTTAGCGCTAGGGCAGGCCATTCAGTTCTTC. This encodes CASSLALGQAIQFF. V usage is TRBV7-9 and J usage is TRBJ2-1; D not resolved. This CDR3 contains 14 residues. Trimming removed 0 bases at V and 13 bases at J, with 16 bases between. The germline V gene encodes CDR1 SEHNR and CDR2 FQNEAQ (reference sequence).